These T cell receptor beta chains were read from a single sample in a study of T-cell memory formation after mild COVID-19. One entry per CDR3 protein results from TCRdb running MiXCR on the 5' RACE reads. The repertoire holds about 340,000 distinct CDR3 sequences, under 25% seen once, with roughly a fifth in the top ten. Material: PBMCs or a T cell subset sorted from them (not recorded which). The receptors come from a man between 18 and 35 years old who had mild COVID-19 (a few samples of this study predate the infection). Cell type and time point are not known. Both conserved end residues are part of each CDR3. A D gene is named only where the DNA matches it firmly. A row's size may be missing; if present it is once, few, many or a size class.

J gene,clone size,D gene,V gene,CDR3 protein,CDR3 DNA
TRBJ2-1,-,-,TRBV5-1,CASSSQGFHNEQFF,TGCGCCAGCAGCTCTCAGGGGTTCCACAATGAGCAGTTCTTC
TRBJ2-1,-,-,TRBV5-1,CASRGLGGGHNEQFF,TGCGCCAGCAGGGGCCTCGGAGGGGGCCACAATGAGCAGTTCTTC
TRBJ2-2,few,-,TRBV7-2,CASSLEVAGTGELFF,TGTGCCAGCAGCTTAGAGGTGGCGGGCACCGGGGAGCTGTTTTTT
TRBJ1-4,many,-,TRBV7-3,CASSGNSATNEKLFF,TGTGCCAGCAGCGGTAACAGCGCAACTAATGAAAAACTGTTTTTT
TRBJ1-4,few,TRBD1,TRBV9,CASSLRTGGSSNEKLFF,TGTGCCAGCAGCCTCCGGACAGGGGGCTCGTCTAATGAAAAACTGTTTTTT
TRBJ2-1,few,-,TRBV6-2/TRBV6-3,CASSYSKGRNEQFF,TGTGCCAGCAGTTACTCGAAGGGGCGCAATGAGCAGTTCTTC
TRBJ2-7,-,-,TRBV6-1,CAGGSYEQYF,TGTGCCGGGGGGTCATACGAGCAGTACTTC
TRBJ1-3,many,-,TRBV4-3,CASSQATGAFGNTIYF,TGCGCCAGCAGCCAAGCAACGGGGGCTTTTGGAAACACCATATATTTT
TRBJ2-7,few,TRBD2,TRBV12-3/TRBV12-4,CASSMTSGYEQYF,TGTGCCAGCAGCATGACTAGCGGATACGAGCAGTACTTC
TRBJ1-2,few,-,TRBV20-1,CSARDYDSPEGNYGYTF,TGCAGTGCTAGAGATTATGATTCACCCGAGGGGAACTATGGCTACACCTTC
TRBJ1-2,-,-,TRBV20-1,CSASLIRGLNYGYTF,TGCAGTGCTAGTTTAATCAGGGGATTAAACTATGGCTACACCTTC
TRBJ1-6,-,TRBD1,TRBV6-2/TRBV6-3,CASRTGGSPSPLHF,TGTGCCAGCAGAACAGGGGGCAGCCCTTCACCCCTCCACTTT
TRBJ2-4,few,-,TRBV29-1,CSVDGGVDIQYF,TGCAGCGTTGACGGGGGAGTGGACATTCAGTACTTC
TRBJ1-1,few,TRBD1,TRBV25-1,CASSAQWGQGQTEAFF,TGTGCCAGCAGTGCCCAATGGGGACAGGGACAGACTGAAGCTTTCTTT
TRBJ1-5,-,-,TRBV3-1,CASSQERQPQHF,TGTGCCAGCAGCCAAGAGAGACAGCCCCAGCATTTT
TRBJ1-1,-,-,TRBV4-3,CASSQEGITEAFF,TGCGCCAGCAGCCAGGAGGGTATCACTGAAGCTTTCTTT
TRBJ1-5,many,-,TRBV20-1,CSARAGNQPQHF,TGCAGTGCTAGAGCGGGGAATCAGCCCCAGCATTTT
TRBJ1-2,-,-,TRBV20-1,CSARDRDGYTF,TGCAGTGCTAGAGATCGGGATGGCTACACCTTC
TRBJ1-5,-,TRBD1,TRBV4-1,CASSQVGSTGMNQPQHF,TGCGCCAGCAGCCAAGTGGGGTCGACAGGGATGAATCAGCCCCAGCATTTT
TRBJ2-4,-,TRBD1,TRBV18,CASSPRTGDENIQYF,TGTGCCAGCTCACCCCGGACAGGGGATGAAAACATTCAGTACTTC
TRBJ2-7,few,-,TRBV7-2,CASSPRQLSYEQYF,TGTGCCAGCAGCCCGAGACAGCTTTCCTACGAGCAGTACTTC
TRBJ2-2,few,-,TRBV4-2,CASSQDEGGTGELFF,TGTGCCAGCAGCCAAGATGAGGGGGGCACCGGGGAGCTGTTTTTT
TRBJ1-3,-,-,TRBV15,CATSRDRGTGNTIYF,TGTGCCACCAGCAGAGACAGGGGCACTGGAAACACCATATATTTT
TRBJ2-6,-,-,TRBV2,CASRTTRAGANVLTF,TGTGCCAGCAGGACGACAAGGGCTGGGGCCAACGTCCTGACTTTC
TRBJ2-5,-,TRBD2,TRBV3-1,CASSQGGGPFAREAQYF,TGTGCCAGCAGCCAAGGCGGGGGGCCTTTTGCGAGGGAGGCCCAGTACTTC
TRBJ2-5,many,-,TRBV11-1,CASSTRETQYF,TGTGCCAGCAGCACCCGGGAGACCCAGTACTTC
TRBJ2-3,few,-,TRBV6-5,CASSRPQSGKGRTDTQYF,TGTGCCAGCAGCAGGCCCCAATCCGGGAAGGGTCGCACAGATACGCAGTATTTT
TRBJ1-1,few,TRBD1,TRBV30,CAWSRLGDRVAEAFF,TGTGCCTGGAGCCGCCTGGGGGACAGGGTCGCTGAAGCTTTCTTT
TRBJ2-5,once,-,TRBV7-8,CASSLEPGEETQYF,TGTGCCAGCAGCTTAGAGCCAGGGGAAGAGACCCAGTACTTC
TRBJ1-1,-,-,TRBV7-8,CASKTEQGNTEAFF,TGTGCCAGCAAGACAGAACAGGGGAACACTGAAGCTTTCTTT
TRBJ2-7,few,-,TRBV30,CAWYPRGGYEQYF,TGTGCCTGGTACCCGAGGGGCGGCTACGAGCAGTACTTC
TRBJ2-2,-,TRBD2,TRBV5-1,CASREVPGGTGELFF,TGCGCCAGCAGAGAGGTCCCGGGGGGCACCGGGGAGCTGTTTTTT
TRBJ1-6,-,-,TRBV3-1,CASSQRHRNSPLHF,TGTGCCAGCAGCCAGCGACACCGAAATTCACCCCTCCACTTT
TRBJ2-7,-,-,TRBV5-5,CASSPTARVYEQYF,TGTGCCAGCAGCCCGACAGCTAGGGTATACGAGCAGTACTTC
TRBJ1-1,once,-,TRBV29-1,CSVAAAEAFF,TGCAGCGTCGCGGCAGCTGAAGCTTTCTTT
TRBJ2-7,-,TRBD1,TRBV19,CASSLITGTGDYEQYF,TGTGCCAGTAGTCTCATTACCGGGACAGGGGACTACGAGCAGTACTTC
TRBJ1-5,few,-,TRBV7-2,CASSPDSYQPQHF,TGTGCCAGCAGCCCGGACAGTTATCAGCCCCAGCATTTT
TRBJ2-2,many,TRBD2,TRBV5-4,CASSPRTSLTGELFF,TGTGCCAGCAGCCCGAGGACTAGCCTAACCGGGGAGCTGTTTTTT
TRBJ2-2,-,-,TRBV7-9,CASSMYGDLTGELFF,TGTGCCAGCAGCATGTACGGGGACCTCACCGGGGAGCTGTTTTTT
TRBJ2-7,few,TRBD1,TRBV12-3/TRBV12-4,CASRPTGGYEQYF,TGTGCCAGCAGACCGACAGGGGGCTACGAGCAGTACTTC
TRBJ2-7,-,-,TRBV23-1,CASSQWTIGGQSSYEQYF,TGCGCCAGCAGTCAGTGGACTATCGGGGGCCAAAGCTCCTACGAGCAGTACTTC
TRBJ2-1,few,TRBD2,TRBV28,CASSFQRGTIDNEQFF,TGTGCCAGCAGTTTTCAGCGGGGGACAATCGACAATGAGCAGTTCTTC
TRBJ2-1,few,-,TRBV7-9,CASGGFYSQGNEQFF,TGTGCCAGCGGGGGGTTCTACTCGCAGGGTAACGAGCAGTTCTTC
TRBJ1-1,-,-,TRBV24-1,CATSDFGTEAFF,TGTGCCACCAGTGATTTTGGCACTGAAGCTTTCTTT
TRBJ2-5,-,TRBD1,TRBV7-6,CASSATGGETQYF,TGTGCCAGCAGCGCTACAGGGGGGGAGACCCAGTACTTC